This entry lists 3 T cell receptor beta chains sequenced from one sample in a study of blood T cell repertoires in COVID-19. The data were produced by immunoSEQ multiplex PCR, yet TCRdb's version contains in-frame clones alone and is incomplete. Of some 150,000 clones listed, approximately 81% are singletons. Sample: peripheral blood. The receptors originated from a human donor with acute or convalescent COVID-19. The donor label of this sample is uncertain.

V usage is TRBV29-1 and J usage is TRBJ2-1; D possibly corresponds to TRBD1 (5 bases). The germline gives CDR1 SQVTM, CDR2 ANQGSEA. Deletions cut 5 bases from V and 3 bases from J, with 8 bases between. This CDR3 has 12 residues. CDR3 DNA: TGCAGCGTTCTGACAGACTACAATGAGCAGTTCTTC. Translating gives CSVLTDYNEQFF.

This chain uses TRBV4-2 with TRBJ2-1; tentatively, D is TRBD1 (6 bases). This CDR3 spans 15 amino acids. The V gene's germline CDR1 is LGHNA and CDR2 YNFKEQ. The V end was cut by 5 bases, the J end by 7 bases, with 18 bases between. CDR3 coding DNA: TGTGCCAGCAGCACCCGGGACAATCATTTGAATGAGCAGTTCTTC. Its translation is CASSTRDNHLNEQFF.

The gene calls are TRBV7-3 and TRBJ1-6, with TRBD1 identical over 9 bases. The CDR3 is 14 amino acids. Germline values: CDR1 SGHTA, CDR2 FQGTGA. V shed 1 base, J shed 9 bases, and the junction held 1 base outside the gene matches. The CDR3 reads CASSLMDRGSPLHF. The CDR3 DNA follows: TGTGCCAGCAGCTTAATGGACAGGGGTTCACCCCTCCACTTT.